These T cell receptor beta chains were read from a single sample in a study of graft-versus-host responses after intestinal transplantation. Antigens for these TCRs are unknown. Generated by immunoSEQ multiplex PCR, the TCRdb table keeps only in-frame clones and is missing some. This sample carries over 100,000 clones, roughly 91% of them seen once, and the ten largest clones take more than 0.1%. The starting material was unstimulated CD4+ T cells sorted from spleen or lymph node cells, obtained before intestinal transplant. These receptors all stem from a human donor who received an intestinal transplant. Both conserved end residues are trimmed from each CDR3. The listing skips clone size in some rows; elsewhere it reads once, few, many or a size class.

abundance | v_gene | CDR3aa
. | TRBV6-5 | ASRPGTSGNTEAF
once | TRBV7-9 | AGSFARSQGAYEQY
. | TRBV7-9 | ASRPGYKAGDYNEQF
few | TRBV6-1 | ASSEFRTGGDTQY
. | TRBV5-1 | ASRSRRVPYEQY
. | TRBV30 | ATDSTEAF
. | TRBV9 | ASSVATGHQETQY
. | TRBV30 | ACRLGGGQGYT
. | TRBV6-4 | ASSDLCLRRLEQY
. | TRBV30 | AWRQRSGNTIY
. | TRBV7-2 | ASSLMGTRTDTQY
. | TRBV27 | ASSFGPNTGELF
. | TRBV19 | ATSPVKRMEPQH
. | TRBV6-4 | ASSDTSGTARY
. | TRBV6-5 | ASYRVPNTEAF
. | TRBV9 | ASSVEGQNTGELF
. | TRBV18 | ASSPIKGSSNQPQH
. | TRBV6-6 | ASSYSRVGETQY
once | TRBV11-2 | ASSPGGLARSEQF
. | TRBV7-9 | ASSFLGQNTEAF
few | TRBV10-3 | AIRATDTQY
. | TRBV19 | ASSGSLGQGWQTQY
. | TRBV11-2 | ASSLDPSLEQY
. | TRBV7-2 | ASIRTGKAF
. | TRBV5-6 | ASSLAFPRAGELF
. | TRBV5-4 | ASSLGTSGRAVLTDTQY
. | TRBV5-4 | ASSRQRARPDTQY
. | TRBV21-1 | ARETSGVYEQY
. | TRBV28 | ASTADDLYTDTQY
once | TRBV4-2 | ASSHLGTANTGELF
. | TRBV18 | ASSRDGLANEQF
. | TRBV19 | ASRRQYNYPTNEKLF
. | TRBV5-1 | ASSFFGAGANVLT
. | TRBV5-1 | ASSSGRAGETQY
. | TRBV2 | ASSDRLNTEAF
. | TRBV4-2 | ASSQGSGSLYQETQY